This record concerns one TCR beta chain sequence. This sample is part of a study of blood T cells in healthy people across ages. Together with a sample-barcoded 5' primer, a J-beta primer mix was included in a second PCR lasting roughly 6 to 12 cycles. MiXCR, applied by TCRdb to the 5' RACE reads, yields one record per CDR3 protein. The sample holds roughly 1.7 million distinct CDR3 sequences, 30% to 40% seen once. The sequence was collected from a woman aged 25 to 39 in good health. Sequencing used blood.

CDR3 sequence reads: CSAPPRQGSYEQYF. CDR3 coding DNA: TGCAGTGCCCCGCCCCGACAGGGGTCCTACGAGCAGTACTTC. This chain connects TRBV20-1 to TRBJ2-7; 8 bases match TRBD1. This CDR3 is 14 amino acids long. V shed 6 bases and J 1 base; nucleotides not matched to a gene: 8. The germline V gene has CDR1 DFQATT and CDR2 SNEGSKA (reference sequence).